The rows below give T cell receptor beta chains drawn from one sample of a study of spatial heterogeneity in lung cancer. MiXCR, applied by TCRdb to the 5' RACE reads, yields one record per CDR3 protein. The sample consists of around 7,000 distinct CDR3 sequences, 13% to 15% of them appearing once. This specimen was lung tumor tissue, taken at surgery. The receptor set was obtained from a female donor with early-stage non-small cell lung cancer. The CDR3 runs from the conserved cysteine through the conserved F or W. A D gene is named only where the DNA matches it firmly. A clone size is listed for some rows: how often the clone was seen (once, few, many), or a class if it is expanded.

abundance: medium-sized
v_gene: TRBV6-1
d_gene: -
j_gene: TRBJ1-4
CDR3aa: CASSEANEKLFF
CDR3nt: TGTGCCAGCAGTGAAGCGAATGAAAAACTGTTTTTT

abundance: medium-sized
v_gene: TRBV28
d_gene: TRBD1
j_gene: TRBJ1-5
CDR3aa: CASSSSGTGGSQPQHF
CDR3nt: TGTGCCAGCAGTTCAAGCGGGACAGGGGGTAGTCAGCCCCAGCATTTT

abundance: many
v_gene: TRBV6-1
d_gene: TRBD1
j_gene: TRBJ1-6
CDR3aa: CASREYGTEINSPLHF
CDR3nt: TGTGCCAGCAGGGAGTACGGGACAGAAATTAATTCACCCCTCCACTTT

abundance: many
v_gene: TRBV5-1
d_gene: -
j_gene: TRBJ2-3
CDR3aa: CALTRQVCTYTQYF
CDR3nt: TGCGCGTTAACCCGGCAGGTCTGCACATATACGCAGTATTTT

abundance: medium-sized
v_gene: TRBV6-5
d_gene: -
j_gene: TRBJ2-7
CDR3aa: CASRRGQSYEQYF
CDR3nt: TGTGCCAGCAGAAGGGGTCAGTCCTACGAGCAGTACTTC

abundance: medium-sized
v_gene: TRBV20-1
d_gene: TRBD2
j_gene: TRBJ2-1
CDR3aa: CSAPGGGIDEQFF
CDR3nt: TGCAGTGCCCCGGGAGGGGGAATCGATGAGCAGTTCTTC

abundance: many
v_gene: TRBV20-1
d_gene: -
j_gene: TRBJ1-1
CDR3aa: CSARKGGDPEAFF
CDR3nt: TGCAGTGCTAGAAAAGGAGGCGACCCTGAAGCTTTCTTT

abundance: large
v_gene: TRBV7-8
d_gene: TRBD2
j_gene: TRBJ2-3
CDR3aa: CASLLAGAQSITDTQYF
CDR3nt: TGTGCCAGCCTTCTAGCGGGGGCTCAGAGTATCACAGATACGCAGTATTTT

abundance: medium-sized
v_gene: TRBV20-1
d_gene: TRBD1
j_gene: TRBJ2-1
CDR3aa: CSARRGRDNEQFF
CDR3nt: TGCAGTGCCCGTAGGGGGCGCGACAATGAGCAGTTCTTC

abundance: medium-sized
v_gene: TRBV27
d_gene: -
j_gene: TRBJ1-2
CDR3aa: CASSPRLTNYGYTF
CDR3nt: TGTGCCAGCAGTCCCCGTCTTACTAACTATGGCTACACCTTC

abundance: -
v_gene: TRBV6-6
d_gene: -
j_gene: TRBJ2-5
CDR3aa: CASSYSSQETQYF
CDR3nt: TGTGCCAGCAGTTACAGCTCCCAAGAGACCCAGTACTTC

abundance: many
v_gene: TRBV5-1
d_gene: -
j_gene: TRBJ2-2
CDR3aa: CASSPLSASTGELFF
CDR3nt: TGCGCCAGCAGCCCGCTGTCAGCTAGCACCGGGGAGCTGTTTTTT

abundance: many
v_gene: TRBV20-1
d_gene: TRBD1
j_gene: TRBJ2-7
CDR3aa: CSARKATGGPYEQYF
CDR3nt: TGCAGTGCTCGCAAGGCGACAGGGGGTCCCTACGAGCAGTACTTC

abundance: many
v_gene: TRBV20-1
d_gene: TRBD2
j_gene: TRBJ2-4
CDR3aa: CSASGTRGTLAKNIQYF
CDR3nt: TGCAGTGCTTCCGGGACGCGGGGGACCTTAGCCAAAAACATTCAGTACTTC

abundance: many
v_gene: TRBV3-1
d_gene: -
j_gene: TRBJ1-2
CDR3aa: CASSQGRNGYTF
CDR3nt: TGTGCCAGCAGCCAAGGGCGGAATGGCTACACCTTC

abundance: many
v_gene: TRBV12-3/TRBV12-4
d_gene: -
j_gene: TRBJ1-4
CDR3aa: CASSFWGISGKLFF
CDR3nt: TGTGCCAGCAGTTTCTGGGGTATTTCGGGAAAACTGTTTTTT

abundance: large
v_gene: TRBV10-3
d_gene: -
j_gene: TRBJ2-5
CDR3aa: CAIGELEGLIETQYF
CDR3nt: TGTGCCATCGGAGAGCTGGAGGGGTTGATAGAGACCCAGTACTTC

abundance: medium-sized
v_gene: TRBV6-2/TRBV6-3
d_gene: -
j_gene: TRBJ1-5
CDR3aa: CASRNSQMANQPQHF
CDR3nt: TGTGCCAGCAGGAACAGCCAGATGGCCAATCAGCCCCAGCATTTT

abundance: many
v_gene: TRBV3-1
d_gene: -
j_gene: TRBJ1-1
CDR3aa: CASSQNFLTESEAFF
CDR3nt: TGTGCCAGCAGCCAGAATTTCCTGACTGAATCTGAAGCTTTCTTT

abundance: medium-sized
v_gene: TRBV5-6
d_gene: -
j_gene: TRBJ2-2
CDR3aa: CASSPGHGELFF
CDR3nt: TGTGCCAGCAGCCCGGGTCACGGGGAGCTGTTTTTT

abundance: medium-sized
v_gene: TRBV5-1
d_gene: -
j_gene: TRBJ1-1
CDR3aa: CASSFQDGITTEAFF
CDR3nt: TGCGCCAGCAGCTTTCAAGACGGAATTACCACTGAAGCTTTCTTT

abundance: many
v_gene: TRBV9
d_gene: TRBD1
j_gene: TRBJ1-1
CDR3aa: CASNSGGDLEAFF
CDR3nt: TGTGCCAGCAACTCAGGGGGGGACCTGGAAGCTTTCTTT

abundance: many
v_gene: TRBV3-1
d_gene: -
j_gene: TRBJ1-4
CDR3aa: CASSQDGGTNEKLFF
CDR3nt: TGTGCCAGCAGCCAAGATGGAGGAACTAATGAAAAACTGTTTTTT

abundance: medium-sized
v_gene: TRBV30
d_gene: -
j_gene: TRBJ2-1
CDR3aa: CAWSFGQGEQFF
CDR3nt: TGTGCCTGGAGTTTCGGTCAGGGCGAGCAGTTCTTC

abundance: -
v_gene: TRBV30
d_gene: -
j_gene: TRBJ2-2
CDR3aa: CAWARMQNTGELFF
CDR3nt: TGTGCCTGGGCCCGAATGCAGAACACCGGGGAGCTGTTTTTT

abundance: few
v_gene: TRBV20-1
d_gene: -
j_gene: TRBJ2-3
CDR3aa: CSAGGALLSTDTQYF
CDR3nt: TGCAGTGCCGGCGGGGCCCTCCTTAGCACAGATACGCAGTATTTT

abundance: many
v_gene: TRBV12-3/TRBV12-4
d_gene: -
j_gene: TRBJ2-7
CDR3aa: CASSLRPLGRYEQYF
CDR3nt: TGTGCCAGCAGTCTACGACCTCTCGGGCGCTACGAGCAGTACTTC

abundance: large
v_gene: TRBV5-1
d_gene: -
j_gene: TRBJ2-2
CDR3aa: CASSLNTGELFF
CDR3nt: TGCGCCAGCAGCTTGAACACCGGGGAGCTGTTTTTT

abundance: medium-sized
v_gene: TRBV5-4
d_gene: TRBD2
j_gene: TRBJ2-1
CDR3aa: CASSLALAGTLYNEQFF
CDR3nt: TGTGCCAGCAGCTTGGCACTAGCGGGGACCCTATACAATGAGCAGTTCTTC

abundance: medium-sized
v_gene: TRBV6-2/TRBV6-3
d_gene: -
j_gene: TRBJ2-5
CDR3aa: CASSYSDRRETQYF
CDR3nt: TGTGCCAGCAGTTACTCTGACAGGAGGGAGACCCAGTACTTC

abundance: medium-sized
v_gene: TRBV7-6
d_gene: TRBD1
j_gene: TRBJ1-4
CDR3aa: CASSPDRGVEKLFF
CDR3nt: TGTGCCAGCAGCCCCGACAGGGGGGTGGAAAAACTGTTTTTT

abundance: -
v_gene: TRBV13
d_gene: -
j_gene: TRBJ1-1
CDR3aa: CASSLEQTVLNTEAFF
CDR3nt: TGTGCCAGCAGCTTAGAACAGACAGTGCTGAACACTGAAGCTTTCTTT

abundance: medium-sized
v_gene: TRBV20-1
d_gene: -
j_gene: TRBJ2-3
CDR3aa: CSARVRGYGTHTADTQYF
CDR3nt: TGCAGTGCTAGAGTCCGGGGATATGGCACACACACAGCGGATACGCAGTATTTT

abundance: many
v_gene: TRBV6-2/TRBV6-3
d_gene: -
j_gene: TRBJ2-1
CDR3aa: CASSPRGSEQFF
CDR3nt: TGTGCCAGCAGTCCCAGGGGTAGTGAGCAGTTCTTC

abundance: medium-sized
v_gene: TRBV7-2
d_gene: -
j_gene: TRBJ2-5
CDR3aa: CASSPLGGGWQETQYF
CDR3nt: TGTGCCAGCAGCCCTTTAGGGGGGGGATGGCAAGAGACCCAGTACTTC

abundance: medium-sized
v_gene: TRBV2
d_gene: -
j_gene: TRBJ2-1
CDR3aa: CASSRQGYDNEQFF
CDR3nt: TGTGCCAGCAGCAGGCAGGGTTATGACAATGAGCAGTTCTTC

abundance: medium-sized
v_gene: TRBV7-2
d_gene: TRBD2
j_gene: TRBJ2-3
CDR3aa: CASSLVHNSGGRRDTQYF
CDR3nt: TGTGCCAGCAGCTTAGTTCATAATAGCGGGGGAAGGAGGGATACGCAGTATTTT

abundance: medium-sized
v_gene: TRBV3-1
d_gene: TRBD1
j_gene: TRBJ1-2
CDR3aa: CASSQRTTGGAGGYTF
CDR3nt: TGTGCCAGCAGCCAACGGACCACAGGGGGAGCTGGTGGCTACACCTTC

abundance: medium-sized
v_gene: TRBV6-2/TRBV6-3
d_gene: -
j_gene: TRBJ1-6
CDR3aa: CASSDANSPLHF
CDR3nt: TGTGCCAGCAGTGACGCGAATTCACCCCTCCACTTT

abundance: -
v_gene: TRBV29-1
d_gene: -
j_gene: TRBJ2-7
CDR3aa: CSVGPGLPVGVQYF
CDR3nt: TGCAGCGTGGGGCCGGGACTCCCGGTAGGTGTGCAGTACTTC

abundance: many
v_gene: TRBV6-6
d_gene: -
j_gene: TRBJ1-6
CDR3aa: CASSKLDSFNSPLHF
CDR3nt: TGTGCCAGCAGTAAATTGGACAGCTTTAATTCACCCCTCCACTTT

abundance: medium-sized
v_gene: TRBV6-5
d_gene: -
j_gene: TRBJ1-6
CDR3aa: CASRLRTTNNSPLHF
CDR3nt: TGTGCCAGCAGATTGCGTACCACCAATAATTCACCCCTCCACTTT

abundance: -
v_gene: TRBV10-3
d_gene: -
j_gene: TRBJ2-7
CDR3aa: CATDPGTYEQYF
CDR3nt: TGTGCCACCGACCCTGGGACCTACGAGCAGTACTTC

abundance: medium-sized
v_gene: TRBV7-9
d_gene: -
j_gene: TRBJ1-6
CDR3aa: CASSFTEPNSPLHF
CDR3nt: TGTGCCAGCAGCTTCACGGAGCCTAATTCACCCCTCCACTTT

abundance: many
v_gene: TRBV18
d_gene: TRBD1
j_gene: TRBJ1-2
CDR3aa: CASSPGTDVDYTF
CDR3nt: TGTGCCAGCTCACCAGGGACAGATGTTGACTACACCTTC

abundance: medium-sized
v_gene: TRBV18
d_gene: -
j_gene: TRBJ2-2
CDR3aa: CASSPLLRRKANTGELFF
CDR3nt: TGTGCCAGCTCACCACTTCTGCGAAGGAAGGCGAACACCGGGGAGCTGTTTTTT

abundance: many
v_gene: TRBV4-1
d_gene: -
j_gene: TRBJ1-2
CDR3aa: CASSQTDSFYGYTF
CDR3nt: TGCGCCAGCAGCCAGACCGACAGCTTTTATGGCTACACCTTC

abundance: many
v_gene: TRBV10-3
d_gene: -
j_gene: TRBJ2-3
CDR3aa: CAISDPQGRATDTQYF
CDR3nt: TGTGCCATCAGTGACCCCCAGGGACGGGCCACAGATACGCAGTATTTT

abundance: medium-sized
v_gene: TRBV20-1
d_gene: -
j_gene: TRBJ2-3
CDR3aa: CSAPRSTDTQYF
CDR3nt: TGCAGTGCGCCTCGGAGCACAGATACGCAGTATTTT

abundance: many
v_gene: TRBV29-1
d_gene: -
j_gene: TRBJ2-5
CDR3aa: CSVWPDRGYQETQYF
CDR3nt: TGCAGCGTTTGGCCGGACAGAGGGTACCAAGAGACCCAGTACTTC

abundance: many
v_gene: TRBV5-1
d_gene: TRBD1
j_gene: TRBJ1-2
CDR3aa: CASSSSGTGQKGYTF
CDR3nt: TGCGCCAGCAGCTCTTCCGGGACAGGGCAAAAAGGCTACACCTTC

abundance: -
v_gene: TRBV14
d_gene: -
j_gene: TRBJ1-1
CDR3aa: CASSQLDRNAFF
CDR3nt: TGTGCCAGCAGCCAACTTGACAGGAATGCTTTCTTT

abundance: medium-sized
v_gene: TRBV7-9
d_gene: -
j_gene: TRBJ1-2
CDR3aa: CASSSNMGFRGYTF
CDR3nt: TGTGCCAGCAGCTCGAACATGGGTTTCCGGGGCTACACCTTC

abundance: many
v_gene: TRBV5-1
d_gene: TRBD2
j_gene: TRBJ2-7
CDR3aa: CASSLESGGAYEQYF
CDR3nt: TGCGCCAGCAGCTTGGAATCCGGGGGGGCGTACGAGCAGTACTTC